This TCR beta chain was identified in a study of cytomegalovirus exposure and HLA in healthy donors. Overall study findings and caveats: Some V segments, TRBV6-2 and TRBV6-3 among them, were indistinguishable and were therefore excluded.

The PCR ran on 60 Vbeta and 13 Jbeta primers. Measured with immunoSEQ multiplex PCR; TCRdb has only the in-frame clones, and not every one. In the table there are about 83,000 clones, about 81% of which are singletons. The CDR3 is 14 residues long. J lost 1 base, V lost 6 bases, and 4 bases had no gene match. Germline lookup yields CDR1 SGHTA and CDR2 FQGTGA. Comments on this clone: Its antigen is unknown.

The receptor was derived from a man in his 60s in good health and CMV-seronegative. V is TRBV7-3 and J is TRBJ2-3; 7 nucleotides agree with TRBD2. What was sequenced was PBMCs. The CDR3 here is CASRLAGGTDTQYF. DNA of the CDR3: TGTGCCAGCAGGCTCGCGGGGGGCACAGATACGCAGTATTTT.